These T cell receptor beta chains were read from a single sample in a study of cytomegalovirus exposure and HLA in healthy donors. Profiled with immunoSEQ multiplex PCR; TCRdb holds only in-frame clones, not every one. The sample holds 96,000 or so clones, approximately 74% seen once. The sequenced sample consisted of PBMCs. The receptors here all came from a female donor in good health and CMV-seropositive. The CDR3 runs from the conserved cysteine through the conserved F or W.

V,CDR3
TRBV4-2,CASSQDQGGVTRGEQYF
TRBV7-2,CASSGVNQPQHF
TRBV19,CASSPYGDQPQHF
TRBV5-4,CASSPDSASKNIQYF
TRBV11-3,CASSKDLRSDEQFF
TRBV6-5,CASSYSIKGDTEAFF
TRBV4-1,CASSWVGGFATNEKLFF
TRBV5-1,CASSYADPEETQYF
TRBV19,CASRPQRNYNEQFF
TRBV30,CAWKTSGSETQYF
TRBV6-5,CASSLSTPGAGHGYTF
TRBV7-9,CASSNGGQGYSNQPQHF
TRBV4-3,CASSSRDRGNYGYTF
TRBV30,CAWTGLAGGGRNEQFF
TRBV7-2,CASSLSSGNLYNEQFF
TRBV6-1,CASSTRVGRTEAFF
TRBV6-5,CASSLTPYSNQPQHF
TRBV2,CASVPGGSPREQYF
TRBV5-6,CASSSGQGTYEQYF
TRBV6-5,CASTRGDEQYF
TRBV6-5,CASSQTGRDEKLFF
TRBV6-5,CASSSLRGADTQYF
TRBV2,CASSEEAREGWRGTQYF
TRBV4-1,CASSQGYGGSGNQPQHF
TRBV5-4,CASSWGGRGNTEAFF
TRBV7-8,CASSPPRLVGRYEQYF
TRBV7-2,CASSPGPETEAFF
TRBV30,CAWSLKGRGFNEQYF
TRBV30,CAWSVTGEAEAFF
TRBV5-6,CASSKERGQTQYF
TRBV28,CASSPQGANYGYTF
TRBV27,CASRPQGRGGVNF
TRBV18,CASSPPTGTNTGELFF
TRBV30,CAWSVRLAGEYEQYF
TRBV29-1,CGGEREGRGTQYF
TRBV30,CAWRQGIGQPQHF
TRBV25-1,CASSPATGVNTEAFF
TRBV4-2,CASSQVLGVPGSTPDSSYNSPLHF
TRBV6-1,CASIPGNTEAFF
TRBV11-2,CASSPGHPSEQYF